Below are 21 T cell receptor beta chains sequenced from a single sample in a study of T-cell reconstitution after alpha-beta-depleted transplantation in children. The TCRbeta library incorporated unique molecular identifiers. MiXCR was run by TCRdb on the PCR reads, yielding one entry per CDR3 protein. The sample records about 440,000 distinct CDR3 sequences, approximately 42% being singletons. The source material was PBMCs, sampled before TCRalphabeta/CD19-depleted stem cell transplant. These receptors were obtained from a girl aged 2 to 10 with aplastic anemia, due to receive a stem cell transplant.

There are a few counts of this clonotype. The CDR3 DNA reads as TGTGCCAGCAGTTTTACCAGGGTAAACACTGAAGCTTTCTTT. This codes for CASSFTRVNTEAFF. The J gene is TRBJ1-1, the V gene TRBV6-5, with D possibly being TRBD1 (5 bases). The germline V gene encodes CDR1 MNHEY and CDR2 SVGAGI. The V and J ends lost 4 bases and 2 bases respectively, with 11 bases between them. The CDR3 consists of 14 residues.

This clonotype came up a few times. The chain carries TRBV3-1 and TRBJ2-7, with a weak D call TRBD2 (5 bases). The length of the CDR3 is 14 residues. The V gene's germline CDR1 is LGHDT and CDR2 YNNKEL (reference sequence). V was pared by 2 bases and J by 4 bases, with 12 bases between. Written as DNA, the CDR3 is TGTGCCAGCAGCCAAACGGACTCCGGTTACGAGCAGTACTTC. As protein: CASSQTDSGYEQYF.

The CDR3 sequence: CASMYGPYNEQFF. CDR3 bases: TGTGCCAGCATGTACGGACCCTACAATGAGCAGTTCTTC. J is TRBJ2-1 and V is TRBV2; D remains ambiguous. Germline lookup yields CDR1 SNHLY and CDR2 FYNNEI. V was cut by 7 bases and J by 2 bases, with 9 bases left in between. CDR3 length equals 13 residues.

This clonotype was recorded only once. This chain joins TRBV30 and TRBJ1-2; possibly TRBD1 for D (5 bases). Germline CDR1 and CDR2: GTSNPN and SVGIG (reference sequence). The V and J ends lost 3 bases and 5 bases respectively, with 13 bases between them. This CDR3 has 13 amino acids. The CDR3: CAWSLGLGYGYTF. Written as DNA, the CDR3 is TGTGCCTGGAGCCTGGGGCTCGGTTATGGCTACACCTTC. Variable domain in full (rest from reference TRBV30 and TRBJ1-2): SQTIHQWPATLVQPVGSPLSLECTVEGTSNPNLYWYRQAAGRGLQLLFYSVGIGQISSEVPQNLSASRPQDRQFILSSKKLLLSDSGFYLCAWSLGLGYGYTFGSGTRLTVV.

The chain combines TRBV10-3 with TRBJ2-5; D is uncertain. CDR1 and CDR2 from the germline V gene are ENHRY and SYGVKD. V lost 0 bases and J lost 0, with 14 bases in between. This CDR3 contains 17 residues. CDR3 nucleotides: TGTGCCATCAGTGAGTCCATAGGCCTAGGGTACCAAGAGACCCAGTACTTC. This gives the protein CAISESIGLGYQETQYF.

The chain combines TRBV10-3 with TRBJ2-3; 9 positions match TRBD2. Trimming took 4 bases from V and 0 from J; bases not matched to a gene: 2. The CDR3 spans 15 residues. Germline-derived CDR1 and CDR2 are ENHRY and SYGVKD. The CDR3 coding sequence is TGTGCCATCAGTGTGACTAGCGGAAGCACAGATACGCAGTATTTT. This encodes CAISVTSGSTDTQYF.

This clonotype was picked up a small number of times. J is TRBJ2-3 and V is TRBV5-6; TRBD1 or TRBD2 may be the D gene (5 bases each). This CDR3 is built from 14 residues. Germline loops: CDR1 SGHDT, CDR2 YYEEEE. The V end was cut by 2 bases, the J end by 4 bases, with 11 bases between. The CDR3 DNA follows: TGTGCCAGCAGCTTTGTCGGGACGGCAGATACGCAGTATTTT. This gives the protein CASSFVGTADTQYF.

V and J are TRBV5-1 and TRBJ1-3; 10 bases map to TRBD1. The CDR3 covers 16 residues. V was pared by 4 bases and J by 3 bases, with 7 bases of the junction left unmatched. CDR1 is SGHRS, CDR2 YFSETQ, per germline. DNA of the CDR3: TGCGCCAGCAGCGGACGACAGGGGGCGGATGGAAACACCATATATTTT. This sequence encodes CASSGRQGADGNTIYF.

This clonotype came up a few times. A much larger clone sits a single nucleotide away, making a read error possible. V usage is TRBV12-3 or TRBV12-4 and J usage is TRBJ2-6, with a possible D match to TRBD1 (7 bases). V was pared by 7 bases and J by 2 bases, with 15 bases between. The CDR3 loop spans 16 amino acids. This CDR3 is CASIPQGEAGANVLTF. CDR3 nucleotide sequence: TGTGCCAGCATTCCGCAGGGGGAGGCTGGGGCCAACGTCCTGACTTTC.

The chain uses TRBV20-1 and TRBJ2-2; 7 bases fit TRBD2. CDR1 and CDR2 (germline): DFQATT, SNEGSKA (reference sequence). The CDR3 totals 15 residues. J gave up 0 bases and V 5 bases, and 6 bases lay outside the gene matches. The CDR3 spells CSADPGGSNTGELFF. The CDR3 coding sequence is TGCAGTGCTGACCCGGGGGGATCGAACACCGGGGAGCTGTTTTTT.

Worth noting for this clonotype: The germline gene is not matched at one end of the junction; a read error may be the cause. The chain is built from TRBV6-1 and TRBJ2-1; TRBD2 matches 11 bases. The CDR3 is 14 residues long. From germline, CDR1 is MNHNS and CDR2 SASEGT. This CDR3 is CASSVAGGLNEQSF. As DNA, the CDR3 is TGTGCCAGCAGTGTAGCGGGAGGGCTCAATGAGCAGTCCTTC.

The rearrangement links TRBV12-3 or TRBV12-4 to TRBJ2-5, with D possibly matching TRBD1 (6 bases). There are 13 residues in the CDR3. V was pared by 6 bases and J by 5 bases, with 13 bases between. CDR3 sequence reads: CASRPQGKETQYF. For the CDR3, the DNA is TGTGCCAGCAGACCCCAGGGGAAGGAGACCCAGTACTTC.

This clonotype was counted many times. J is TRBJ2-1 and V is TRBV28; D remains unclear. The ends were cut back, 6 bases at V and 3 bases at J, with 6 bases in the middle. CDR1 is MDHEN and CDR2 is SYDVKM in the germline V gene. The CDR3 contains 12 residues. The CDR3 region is CASSLDYNEQFF. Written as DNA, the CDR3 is TGTGCCAGCAGCTTAGACTACAATGAGCAGTTCTTC. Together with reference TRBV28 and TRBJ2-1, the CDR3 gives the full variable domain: DVKVTQSSRYLVKRTGEKVFLECVQDMDHENMFWYRQDPGLGLRLIYFSYDVKMKEKGDIPEGYSVSREKKERFSLILESASTNQTSMYLCASSLDYNEQFFGPGTRLTVL.

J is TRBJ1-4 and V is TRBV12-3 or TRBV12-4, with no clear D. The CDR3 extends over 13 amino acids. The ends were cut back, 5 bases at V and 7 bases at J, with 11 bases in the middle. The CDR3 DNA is TGTGCCAGCAGTGCGATTTACGGTGAAAAACTGTTTTTT. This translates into CASSAIYGEKLFF.

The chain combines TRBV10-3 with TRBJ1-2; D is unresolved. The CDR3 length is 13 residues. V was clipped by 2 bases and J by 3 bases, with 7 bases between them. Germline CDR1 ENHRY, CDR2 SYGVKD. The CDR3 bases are TGTGCCATCAGTGAGACCACAGACTATGGCTACACCTTC. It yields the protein CAISETTDYGYTF.

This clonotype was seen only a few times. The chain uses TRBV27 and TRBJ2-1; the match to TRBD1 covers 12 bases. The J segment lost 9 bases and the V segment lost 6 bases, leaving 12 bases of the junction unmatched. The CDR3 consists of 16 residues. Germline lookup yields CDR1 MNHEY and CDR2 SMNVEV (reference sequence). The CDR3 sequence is CASRRAGTGGYSEQFF. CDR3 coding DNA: TGTGCCAGCAGGCGGGCAGGGACAGGGGGCTATAGTGAGCAGTTCTTC.

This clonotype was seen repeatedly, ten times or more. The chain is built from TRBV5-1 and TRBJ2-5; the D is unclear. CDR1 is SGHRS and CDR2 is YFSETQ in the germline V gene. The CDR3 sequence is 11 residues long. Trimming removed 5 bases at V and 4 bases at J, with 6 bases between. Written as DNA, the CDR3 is TGCGCCAGCAGGGAGATAGAGACCCAGTACTTC. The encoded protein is CASREIETQYF. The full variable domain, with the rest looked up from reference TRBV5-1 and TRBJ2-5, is KAGVTQTPRYLIKTRGQQVTLSCSPISGHRSVSWYQQTPGQGLQFLFEYFSETQRNKGNFPGRFSGRQFSNSRSEMNVSTLELGDSALYLCASREIETQYFGPGTRLLVL.

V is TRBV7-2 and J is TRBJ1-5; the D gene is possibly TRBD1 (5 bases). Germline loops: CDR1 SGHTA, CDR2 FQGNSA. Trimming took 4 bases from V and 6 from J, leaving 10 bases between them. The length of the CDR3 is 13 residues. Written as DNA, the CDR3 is TGTGCCAGCAGCTCAGCAGGGACTCAGCCCCAGCATTTT. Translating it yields CASSSAGTQPQHF.

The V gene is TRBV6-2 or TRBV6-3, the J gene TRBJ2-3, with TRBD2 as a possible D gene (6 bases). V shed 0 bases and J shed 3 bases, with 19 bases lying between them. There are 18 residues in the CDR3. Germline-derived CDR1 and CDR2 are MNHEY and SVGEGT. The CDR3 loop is CASSYSITSRVRTDTQYF. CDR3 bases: TGTGCCAGCAGTTACTCGATCACTAGCAGGGTGCGGACAGATACGCAGTATTTT.

This chain's CDR3 is CASSFRGVSTDTQYF. DNA for the CDR3: TGTGCCAGCAGTTTTCGGGGGGTGAGCACAGATACGCAGTATTTT. V is TRBV28 and J is TRBJ2-3; 7 nucleotides line up with TRBD2. V dropped 3 bases and J dropped 0; count of bases not matched to a gene: 3. This CDR3 is built from 15 residues. Germline V gene lookup returns CDR1 MDHEN and CDR2 SYDVKM.

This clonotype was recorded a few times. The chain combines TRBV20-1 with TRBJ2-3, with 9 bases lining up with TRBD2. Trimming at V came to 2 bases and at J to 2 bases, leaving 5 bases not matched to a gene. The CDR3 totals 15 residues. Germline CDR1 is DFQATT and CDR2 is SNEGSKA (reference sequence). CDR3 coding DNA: TGCAGTGCTAGATCCCTAGCGGGATACACAGATACGCAGTATTTT. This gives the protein CSARSLAGYTDTQYF.